A single sample gave rise to the 17 T cell receptor beta chains below, sequenced in a study of cytomegalovirus exposure and HLA in healthy donors. The PCR was carried out with 60 Vbeta primers and 13 Jbeta primers. This table comes from immunoSEQ multiplex PCR, and its TCRdb copy is limited to in-frame clones, with some not included. The repertoire holds approximately 300,000 clones, with over 70% as singletons. Sequencing input: PBMCs. The source of these receptors is a girl under 10 years old in good health and CMV-seronegative.

Points on this clone: Other DNA sequences in this sample translate to the same CDR3. The CDR3 nucleotides are TGTGCCAGCAGCGTAGCGGTTCAAGAGACCCAGTACTTC. Translation: CASSVAVQETQYF. The genes are TRBV9 and TRBJ2-5, with D hard to call. The germline V and J ends were trimmed by 0 bases and 2 bases, with 5 bases remaining between them. Germline assignment: CDR1 SGDLS and CDR2 YYNGEE. This CDR3 is built from 13 residues.

This chain links TRBV28 with TRBJ2-1; 9 nucleotides match TRBD1. From germline, CDR1 is MDHEN and CDR2 SYDVKM. Trimming took 5 bases from V and 8 from J; bases not matched to a gene: 7. CDR3 size: 14 residues. The CDR3 DNA reads as TGTGCCAGCAGTCCGGGACAGGGTACAGATGAGCAGTTCTTC. Residues: CASSPGQGTDEQFF.

The rearrangement uses TRBV6-5 and TRBJ2-3; D gene unclear. Germline V CDR1 and CDR2: MNHEY, SVGAGI. This CDR3 comprises 14 residues. The V end lost 1 base, the J end lost 6 bases, and 11 bases lay between the germline ends. This CDR3 reads CASSYLGVDDTQYF. Here the CDR3 DNA reads TGTGCCAGCAGTTACTTGGGCGTAGACGATACGCAGTATTTT.

The chain carries TRBV19 and TRBJ2-7, with 8 bases lining up with TRBD2. V lost 0 bases to trimming and J lost 6 bases; unmatched junction nucleotides: 4. The germline V gene encodes CDR1 LNHDA and CDR2 SQIVND (reference sequence). The CDR3 loop spans 14 amino acids. The CDR3 loop reads CASSIDRGGVEQYF. CDR3 DNA sequence: TGTGCCAGTAGTATAGATCGGGGGGGCGTCGAGCAGTACTTC.

The CDR3 region has the DNA TGTGCCAGCTCACCACGGACAGGGACGGCCGGGGAGCTGTTTTTT. Its protein is CASSPRTGTAGELFF. The V and J genes are TRBV18 and TRBJ2-2; the match to TRBD1 covers 8 bases. The V gene end was trimmed by 1 base and the J gene end by 6 bases; junction bases not matched to a gene: 4. Germline lookup yields CDR1 KGHSH and CDR2 LQKENI. The CDR3 has 15 amino acids.

In this sample, this clone turned up once. The chain has TRBV7-9 and TRBJ2-7; D is perhaps TRBD1 (5 bases). Trimming took 1 base from V and 9 from J, leaving 10 bases between them. The CDR3 runs to 12 residues. Germline V gene data show CDR1 as SEHNR and CDR2 as FQNEAQ (reference sequence). The CDR3 sequence: CASSLVGQGQYF. The CDR3 DNA reads as TGTGCCAGCAGCTTAGTCGGGCAGGGGCAGTACTTC.

V is TRBV12-5 and J is TRBJ1-5; no definite D call. Germline values: CDR1 LGHNT, CDR2 FRNRAP. The length of the CDR3 is 12 residues. Between the trimmed V and J ends, which lost 4 bases and 5 bases, there was a span of 6 bases. The CDR3 loop reads CASGSSDQPQHF. The DNA of the CDR3 is TGTGCTAGTGGTTCCTCAGATCAGCCCCAGCATTTT.

This sequence joins TRBV9 and TRBJ1-2; D not resolved. Trimming pared 0 bases from V and 4 bases from J, leaving 13 bases between. The CDR3 has 15 amino acids. Germline CDR1 reads SGDLS; CDR2 reads YYNGEE. CDR3 in amino acids: CASSVGGSHGYGYTF. Written as DNA, the CDR3 is TGTGCCAGCAGCGTAGGAGGTTCGCACGGCTATGGCTACACCTTC.

This clone was observed a handful of times. The chain employs TRBV25-1 and TRBJ2-2; weak D call: TRBD1 (5 bases). This CDR3 contains 14 residues. Between the trimmed V and J ends, which lost 0 bases and 6 bases, there was a span of 8 bases. Germline assignment: CDR1 MGHDK and CDR2 SYGVNS. The CDR3 sequence: CASSEYRQSGELFF. The CDR3 coding sequence is TGTGCCAGCAGTGAATATCGACAGTCCGGGGAGCTGTTTTTT.

V and J are TRBV28 and TRBJ1-2; 9 bases are a match to TRBD1. Trimming removed 8 bases from V and 4 bases from J; junction bases left unmatched: 8. This CDR3 comprises 14 residues. Germline V gives CDR1 MDHEN, CDR2 SYDVKM. The CDR3 sequence is CASGFRDRAYGYTF. The CDR3, as DNA: TGTGCCAGCGGATTCCGGGACAGGGCCTATGGCTACACCTTC.

This clone was observed once. V gene TRBV28 combines with J gene TRBJ2-2, with 9 bases fitting TRBD1. This CDR3 is 15 amino acids long. V lost 5 bases to trimming and J lost 5 bases; unmatched junction nucleotides: 6. The germline gives CDR1 MDHEN, CDR2 SYDVKM. For the CDR3, the DNA is TGTGCCAGCAGTCCCCTAGACAGGGGGACCGGGGAGCTGTTTTTT. This gives the protein CASSPLDRGTGELFF.

This sequence joins TRBV2 and TRBJ2-4, with D maybe TRBD1 (5 bases). The germline V gene encodes CDR1 SNHLY and CDR2 FYNNEI. The CDR3 extends over 13 amino acids. V gave up 7 bases and J gave up 6 bases, with 13 bases separating them. CDR3 protein: CASTPGIGNIQYF. The CDR3, as DNA: TGTGCCAGCACCCCAGGGATTGGAAACATTCAGTACTTC.

The chain joins TRBV19 to TRBJ1-3; TRBD1 matches 8 bases. The CDR3 runs to 15 residues. The germline V gene has CDR1 LNHDA and CDR2 SQIVND (reference sequence). V lost 6 bases, J lost 3 bases, and 7 bases stayed unmatched. The DNA of the CDR3 is TGTGCCAGTAGCCGACAGGGGTCGGGTGGAAACACCATATATTTT. It specifies CASSRQGSGGNTIYF.

This chain connects TRBV4-1 to TRBJ1-3; D not certain. V was trimmed by 0 bases and J by 0 bases, leaving 9 bases between them. The CDR3 has 16 amino acids. Per germline, CDR1 MGHRA and CDR2 YSYEKL. CDR3 coding DNA: TGCGCCAGCAGCCAAGATCCGGGAGACTCTGGAAACACCATATATTTT. This encodes CASSQDPGDSGNTIYF.

This clone was recorded only once. Other nucleotide sequences in the sample specify the same CDR3. The chain joins TRBV30 to TRBJ2-7; D is undetermined. The CDR3 consists of 12 residues. V was clipped by 0 bases and J by 1 base, with 4 bases between them. Germline V gives CDR1 GTSNPN, CDR2 SVGIG (reference sequence). CDR3 in DNA: TGTGCCTGGAGTGTTCAATCCTACGAGCAGTACTTC. Its protein product is CAWSVQSYEQYF.

The chain couples TRBV14 to TRBJ2-7; 10 bases are shared with TRBD2. The ends lost 2 bases at V and 4 bases at J; junction bases unmatched: 14. The CDR3 has 18 residues. The germline V gene has CDR1 SGHDN and CDR2 FVKESK. CDR3 in amino acids: CASSQSPSQAGGPYEQYF. CDR3 nucleotides: TGTGCCAGCAGCCAAAGTCCCTCGCAAGCGGGAGGGCCATACGAGCAGTACTTC.

This clone was detected only a few times. The V and J genes are TRBV5-4 and TRBJ1-1, with a tentative D call TRBD1 (5 bases). Trimming pared 3 bases from V and 1 base from J, leaving 10 bases between. The CDR3 totals 14 residues. In germline, CDR1 is SGHNT, CDR2 YYREEE (reference sequence). In DNA form, the CDR3 reads TGTGCCAGCAGCTGGGGCGGGGGGAACACTGAAGCTTTCTTT. It codes for CASSWGGGNTEAFF.